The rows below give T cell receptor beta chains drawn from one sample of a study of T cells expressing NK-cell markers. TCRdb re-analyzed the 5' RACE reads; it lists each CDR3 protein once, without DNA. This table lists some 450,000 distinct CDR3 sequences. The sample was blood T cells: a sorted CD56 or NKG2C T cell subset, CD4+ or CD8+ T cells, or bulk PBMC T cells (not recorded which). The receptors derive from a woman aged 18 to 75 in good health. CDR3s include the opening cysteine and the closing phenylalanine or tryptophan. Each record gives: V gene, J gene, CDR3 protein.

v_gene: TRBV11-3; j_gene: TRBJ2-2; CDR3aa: CASSLNQVGELFF
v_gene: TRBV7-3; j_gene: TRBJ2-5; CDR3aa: CASSSLGGEEIQYF
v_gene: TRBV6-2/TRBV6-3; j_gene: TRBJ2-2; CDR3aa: CASSTGGDSGELFF
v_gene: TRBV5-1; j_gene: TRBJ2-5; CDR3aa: CASSLEGQGQETQYF
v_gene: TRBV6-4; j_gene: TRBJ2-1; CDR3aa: CASSRTSGDENEQFF
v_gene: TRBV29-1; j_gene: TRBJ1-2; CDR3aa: CSARTGGDGYTF
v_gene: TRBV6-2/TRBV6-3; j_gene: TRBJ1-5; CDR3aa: CASKIGQGASTPQHF
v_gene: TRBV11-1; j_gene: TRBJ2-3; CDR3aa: CASSLAGPHTQYF
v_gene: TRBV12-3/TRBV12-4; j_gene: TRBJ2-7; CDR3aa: CASSPSGGYEQYF
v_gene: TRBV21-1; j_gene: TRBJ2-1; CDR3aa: CASSKRSGSLLQYNEQFF
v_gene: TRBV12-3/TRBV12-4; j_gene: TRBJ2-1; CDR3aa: CASSLTGGVGNEQFF
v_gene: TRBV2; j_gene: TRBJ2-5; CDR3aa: CASRIEGGEYQETQYF
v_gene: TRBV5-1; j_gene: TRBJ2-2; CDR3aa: CASSQTGGLAGWSNTGELFF
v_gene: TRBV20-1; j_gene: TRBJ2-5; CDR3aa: CSARDMSGGETQYF
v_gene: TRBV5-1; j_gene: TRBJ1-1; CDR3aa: CASSSLHRNTEAFF
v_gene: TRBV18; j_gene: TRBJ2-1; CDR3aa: CASSPDNANEQFF
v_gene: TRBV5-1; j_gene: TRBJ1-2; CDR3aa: CASSPRTGSYGYTF
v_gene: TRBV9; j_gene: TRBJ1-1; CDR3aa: CASSGAQGAITEAFF
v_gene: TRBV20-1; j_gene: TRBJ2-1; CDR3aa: CSATEGPANEQFF
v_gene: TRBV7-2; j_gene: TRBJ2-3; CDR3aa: CASSTQGGTQYF
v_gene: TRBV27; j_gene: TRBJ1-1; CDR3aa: CASSFGAQWTEAFF
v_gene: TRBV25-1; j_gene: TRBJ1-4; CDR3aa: CASSPQGAGLNEKLFF
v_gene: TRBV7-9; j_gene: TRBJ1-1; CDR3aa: CASSWIEGALTEAFF
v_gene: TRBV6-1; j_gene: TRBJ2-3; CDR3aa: CASNRGRPTDTQYF
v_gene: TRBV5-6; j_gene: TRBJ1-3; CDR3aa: CASSRRGSTIYF
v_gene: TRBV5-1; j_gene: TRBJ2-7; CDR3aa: CASSSTSGSWYEQYF
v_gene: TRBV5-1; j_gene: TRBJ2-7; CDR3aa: CASSLYNRYEQYF
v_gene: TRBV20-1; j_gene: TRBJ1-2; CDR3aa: CSALDRAVYGYTF
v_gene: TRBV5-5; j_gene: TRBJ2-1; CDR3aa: CASGAGMGLSYNEQFF
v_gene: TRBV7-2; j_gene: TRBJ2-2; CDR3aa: CASSWTSGGAFTGELFF
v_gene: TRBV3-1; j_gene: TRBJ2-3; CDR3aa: CASSQGFSALAGGVTDTQYF
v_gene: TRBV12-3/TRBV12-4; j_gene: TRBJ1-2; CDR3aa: CASSPGTGDGYTF
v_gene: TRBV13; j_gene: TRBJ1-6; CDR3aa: CASSQLISGSPLHF
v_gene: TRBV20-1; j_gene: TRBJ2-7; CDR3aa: CSATGTGIPYEQYF
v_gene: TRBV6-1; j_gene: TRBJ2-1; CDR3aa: CASRTTFYNEQFF
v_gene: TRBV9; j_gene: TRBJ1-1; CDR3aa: CASRPRSSPVAAFF
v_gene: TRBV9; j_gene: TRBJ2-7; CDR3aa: CASSPSATGYEQYF
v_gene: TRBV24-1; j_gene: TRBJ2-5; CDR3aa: CATSDSSGTDQETQYF
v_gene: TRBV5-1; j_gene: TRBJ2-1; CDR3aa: CASSLVGGREQFF
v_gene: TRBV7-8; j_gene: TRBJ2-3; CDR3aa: CASSLTLIGGGTDTQYF
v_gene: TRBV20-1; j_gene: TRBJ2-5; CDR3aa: CSVMEGQETQYF
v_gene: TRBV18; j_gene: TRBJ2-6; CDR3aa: CASSPPSGANVLTF
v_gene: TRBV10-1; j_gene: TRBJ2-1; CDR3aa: CASSGGPRTYNEQFF
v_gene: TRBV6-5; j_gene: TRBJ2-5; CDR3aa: CASSYSRLAGETQYF
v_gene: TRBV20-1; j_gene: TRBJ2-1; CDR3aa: CSAREVRVGNNEQFF
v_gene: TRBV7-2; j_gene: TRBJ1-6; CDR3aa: CASSLDSYNSPLHF
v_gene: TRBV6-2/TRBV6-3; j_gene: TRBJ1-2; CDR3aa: CASSDQRGPYGYTF
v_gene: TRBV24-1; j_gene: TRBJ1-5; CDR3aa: CATSEGERNQPQHF
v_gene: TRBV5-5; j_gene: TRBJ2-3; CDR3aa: CASSLEGGAGTDTQYF
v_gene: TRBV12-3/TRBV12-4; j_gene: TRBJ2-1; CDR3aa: CASSLFQGRLNEQFF
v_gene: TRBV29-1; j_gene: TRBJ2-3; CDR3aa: CSVEVPGDRGSDTQYF
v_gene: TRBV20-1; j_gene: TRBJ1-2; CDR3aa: CSARGGGAGSYGYTF
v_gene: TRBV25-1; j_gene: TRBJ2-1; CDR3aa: CASSPAGRKEQFF
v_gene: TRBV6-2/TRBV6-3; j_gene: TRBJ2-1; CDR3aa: CASSYGLAGGPEFF